What follows describes a single TCR beta chain. Its cognate antigen is unknown. Time point specified: pre-sensitization, week 0. Specified treatment: therapeutic diphenylcyclopropenone sensitization with weekly scalp DPC. This entry comes from a study of human T cells and chemical hapten exposure. Findings and caveats of the study: Alopecia was present in the donors, so their immune response may differ from healthy people's.

Via MiXCR, TCRdb re-called the RACE reads, giving one row per CDR3 protein. The profile shows tens of thousands of distinct CDR3 sequences, 14% of them singletons. Looked up from germline, CDR1 is MNHEY and CDR2 is SVGAGI. The CDR3 loop spans 14 amino acids. V gave up 2 bases and J gave up 8 bases, with 13 bases separating them. The TCR sequence derives from a woman aged 45-65 years with alopecia areata. Some clones in this sample may be carry-over from other donors' samples. Sequencing used whole blood, obtained in connection with sensitization to the hapten diphenylcyclopropenone (DPC). The chain employs TRBV6-5 and TRBJ2-1; D remains ambiguous. The CDR3 DNA sequence: TGTGCCAGCAGTTACGATCAACGATCCCATGAGCAGTTCTTC. Protein: CASSYDQRSHEQFF.